This T cell receptor (beta chain) was retrieved from a study of blood T cell repertoires in COVID-19. The CDR3 spans 14 residues. V was pared by 4 bases and J by 7 bases, with 14 bases between. The germline V gene encodes CDR1 SGHTA and CDR2 FQGTGA. Here immunoSEQ multiplex PCR was the method, and the copy in TCRdb shows in-frame clones only, minus some. The sample contains 250,000 to 300,000 clones, about 90% of which appear only once. The V gene is TRBV7-3, the J gene TRBJ1-5; possibly TRBD1 for D (6 bases). This clonotype originated in a woman in her seventies with COVID-19, enrolled during active disease. The material sequenced was peripheral blood. CDR3 residues: CASSSQGRLQPQHF. DNA for the CDR3: TGTGCCAGCAGCTCACAGGGAAGACTCCAGCCCCAGCATTTT.